Listed here are 4 T cell receptor beta chains from one sample, sequenced in a study of blood T cells in healthy people across ages. With a J-beta primer mix and a sample-barcoded 5' primer, a second PCR ran about 7 to 12 cycles. TCRdb passed the 5' RACE reads through MiXCR, listing each CDR3 protein once. The sample consists of 1.5 million to 2 million distinct CDR3 sequences, about 28% of them appearing once. Sequencing was done on a sample of blood. The receptors come from a woman in her twenties or thirties in good health.

This clonotype was detected ten times or more. This chain connects TRBV24-1 to TRBJ2-3; no definite D call. Trimming left V 6 bases short and J 6 bases short, with 9 bases between. The CDR3 runs to 12 residues. Germline V gene data show CDR1 as KGHDR and CDR2 as SFDVKD. This CDR3 reads CATSSTADTQYF. In nucleotides, the CDR3 is TGTGCCACCAGTAGCACAGCCGATACGCAGTATTTT.

This clonotype has just a few counts. V is TRBV5-1 and J is TRBJ1-4; 7 bases map to TRBD1. Per the germline V gene, CDR1 is SGHRS and CDR2 is YFSETQ. J lost 8 bases, V lost 3 bases, and 7 bases had no gene match. This CDR3 comprises 14 residues. The CDR3 spells CASSSTGNYEKLFF. CDR3 nucleotide sequence: TGCGCCAGCAGCTCGACAGGGAATTACGAAAAACTGTTTTTT.

This clonotype was seen a handful of times. V usage is TRBV12-3 or TRBV12-4 and J usage is TRBJ2-6; 7 positions agree with TRBD1. This CDR3 has 19 amino acids. With 4 bases clipped from V and 0 bases from J, the junction kept 12 bases outside the gene matches. In nucleotides, the CDR3 is TGTGCCAGCAGTTCGCATAACAGGGGCTTAGACTCTGGGGCCAACGTCCTGACTTTC. Translating it yields CASSSHNRGLDSGANVLTF.

Only one count was recorded for this clonotype. V and J are TRBV18 and TRBJ2-3; D uncertain. Trimming cost V 0 bases and J 3 bases, with 7 bases left between them. The CDR3 covers 14 residues. CDR1 KGHSH and CDR2 LQKENI come from the germline V gene. The CDR3 DNA follows: TGTGCCAGCTCACCACCCGCACTAACAGATACGCAGTATTTT. Encoded protein: CASSPPALTDTQYF.